What follows are 29 T cell receptor beta chains derived from one specimen sequenced in a study of blood T cell repertoires in COVID-19. Data came from immunoSEQ multiplex PCR; TCRdb stores just in-frame clones and leaves some out. Counted here are roughly 270,000 clones, 70% to 90% occurring once; the ten biggest clones make up about 8.5%. The sequenced sample consisted of peripheral blood. All receptors derive from a man between 18 and 29 years old with active or convalescent COVID-19.

The chain links TRBV15 to TRBJ1-2; tentatively, D is TRBD1 (6 bases). CDR1 is LNHNV and CDR2 is YYDKDF in the germline V gene (reference sequence). V was pared by 6 bases and J by 0 bases, with 11 bases between. The CDR3 covers 14 residues. The chain's CDR3 is CATSTTGSNYGYTF. CDR3 DNA sequence: TGTGCCACCAGTACCACAGGGTCTAACTATGGCTACACCTTC.

This clone was picked up a small number of times. V usage is TRBV6-5 and J usage is TRBJ1-5, with TRBD1 as a possible D gene (5 bases). In germline, CDR1 is MNHEY, CDR2 SVGAGI. The CDR3 extends over 13 amino acids. The V end was cut by 2 bases, the J end by 5 bases, with 7 bases between. The CDR3 bases are TGTGCCAGCAGTTACAAAGGGGATCAGCCCCAGCATTTT. Translated, it gives CASSYKGDQPQHF.

This chain joins TRBV9 and TRBJ2-7; TRBD1 agrees at 7 bases. Germline V CDR1 and CDR2: SGDLS, YYNGEE. V lost 4 bases to trimming and J lost 7 bases; unmatched junction nucleotides: 8. This CDR3 spans 13 amino acids. The CDR3 loop reads CASSTPGTEEQYF. For the CDR3, the DNA is TGTGCCAGCAGCACCCCCGGGACAGAAGAGCAGTACTTC.

V gene TRBV7-9 combines with J gene TRBJ1-2, with 10 bases fitting TRBD1. The CDR3 is 18 residues long. The V segment lost 4 bases and the J segment 0 bases; nucleotides outside the gene matches: 11. Germline CDR1 is SEHNR and CDR2 is FQNEAQ (reference sequence). Written as DNA, the CDR3 is TGTGCCAGCAGCTCTATTCAGGGACAGGGGATAGCTAACTATGGCTACACCTTC. Translation gives CASSSIQGQGIANYGYTF. Complete variable domain (other parts from reference TRBV7-9 and TRBJ1-2): DTGVSQNPRHKITKRGQNVTFRCDPISEHNRLYWYRQTLGQGPEFLTYFQNEAQLEKSRLLSDRFSAERPKGSFSTLEIQRTEQGDSAMYLCASSSIQGQGIANYGYTFGSGTRLTVV.

The CDR3 coding sequence is TGTGCCAGCAGCAAAGAATACCCTAGCGGAGGGTTTGCAGATACGCAGTATTTT. Translated: CASSKEYPSGGFADTQYF. The chain uses TRBV21-1 and TRBJ2-3; the table gives TRBD2 as D, unverified against the DNA. TRBV21-1 is classified as a pseudogene. The CDR3 has 18 residues.

This chain joins TRBV12-5 and TRBJ1-5; TRBD1 matches 12 bases. This CDR3 comprises 14 residues. J was trimmed by 5 bases and V by 4 bases; bases with no gene match: 0. Per germline, CDR1 LGHNT and CDR2 FRNRAP. CDR3 DNA: TGTGCTAGTGGTTGGGACAGGGGGCATCAGCCCCAGCATTTT. It translates to CASGWDRGHQPQHF.

This chain uses TRBV6-1 with TRBJ1-2; the D gene is possibly TRBD1 (5 bases). This CDR3 comprises 15 residues. In germline, CDR1 is MNHNS, CDR2 SASEGT. The germline V and J ends were trimmed by 2 bases and 3 bases, with 13 bases remaining between them. The CDR3 protein is CASSEPGDWDYGYTF. The CDR3 nucleotides read TGTGCCAGCAGTGAACCGGGGGACTGGGACTATGGCTACACCTTC.

CDR3 region: CATTAADSVGVQTQYF. CDR3 sequence (DNA): TGTGCCACAACCGCGGCGGACAGCGTTGGGGTACAGACCCAGTACTTC. The rearrangement joins TRBV7-9 to TRBJ2-5; D possibly corresponds to TRBD1 (6 bases). Per the germline V gene, CDR1 is SEHNR and CDR2 is FQNEAQ (reference sequence). The V end was cut by 10 bases, the J end by 6 bases, with 27 bases between. CDR3 size: 16 residues.

The genes are TRBV5-1 and TRBJ1-3; TRBD1 matches at 7 bases. V lost 4 bases and J lost 0; bases outside the gene matches: 10. CDR1 is SGHRS, CDR2 YFSETQ, per germline. The CDR3 sequence is 17 residues long. The CDR3 DNA is TGCGCCAGCAGCCCGGAAGGGGGCGCTAGCTCTGGAAACACCATATATTTT. This sequence encodes CASSPEGGASSGNTIYF.

The genes are TRBV6-5 and TRBJ2-7; 8 bases are a match to TRBD1. The CDR3 is 15 amino acids. Germline V gives CDR1 MNHEY, CDR2 SVGAGI. V trimming: 6 bases; J trimming: 2 bases; junction bases outside the gene matches: 9. The CDR3 DNA reads as TGTGCCAGCAGGGGCTACGACAGGGGCCCCTACGAGCAGTACTTC. This codes for CASRGYDRGPYEQYF.

The chain recombines TRBV7-8 with TRBJ1-3; D ambiguous. Germline CDR1 reads SGHVS; CDR2 reads FQNEAQ. The V end was cut by 1 base, the J end by 8 bases, with 9 bases between. The CDR3 is 13 amino acids. CDR3: CASSLGSSHTIYF. Written as DNA, the CDR3 is TGTGCCAGCAGCTTAGGTTCGTCCCACACCATATATTTT.

The CDR3 DNA reads as TGTGCCAGCTCACCAAGACCCCGAACAGGGAGCCCCCGGGGGGTGGAGGAGACCCAGTACTTC. Protein product: CASSPRPRTGSPRGVEETQYF. The V and J genes are TRBV18 and TRBJ2-5, with D perhaps matching TRBD2 (7 bases). The germline CDR1 and CDR2 sequences are KGHSH and LQKENI. Trimming took 2 bases from V and 5 from J, leaving 33 bases between them. CDR3 size: 21 residues.

The V and J genes are TRBV3-1 (or the pseudogene TRBV3-2) and TRBJ2-4; TRBD2 is a possible D gene (6 bases). The V and J ends lost 4 bases and 6 bases respectively, with 16 bases between them. The germline gives CDR1 LGHDT, CDR2 YNNKEL (reference sequence). The CDR3 covers 15 residues. CDR3 sequence: CASSPQMGGGNIQYF. The CDR3 nucleotides are TGTGCCAGCAGCCCCCAAATGGGGGGAGGAAACATTCAGTACTTC.

In the case of this clone: This sample also contains other DNA sequences that code for the same CDR3. V and J are TRBV6-5 and TRBJ1-1; D may be TRBD1 (5 bases). The V end was cut by 6 bases, the J end by 4 bases, with 12 bases between. The CDR3 spans 13 residues. CDR1 is MNHEY and CDR2 is SVGAGI in the germline V gene. The chain's CDR3 is CASSRGGGTEAFF. CDR3 bases: TGTGCCAGCAGCCGTGGGGGAGGCACTGAAGCTTTCTTT.

The sample holds a few counts of this clone. This sequence joins TRBV18 and TRBJ2-1; 8 bases agree with TRBD1. V gave up 0 bases and J gave up 3 bases; unmatched junction bases: 7. CDR3 length equals 17 residues. Germline CDR1 KGHSH, CDR2 LQKENI. The CDR3 DNA reads as TGTGCCAGCTCACCACCGGATCGTACAGGGGGCTACAATGAGCAGTTCTTC. Protein product: CASSPPDRTGGYNEQFF. The full variable domain, its missing parts supplied by reference TRBV18 and TRBJ2-1, is NAGVMQNPRHLVRRRGQEARLRCSPMKGHSHVYWYRQLPEEGLKFMVYLQKENIIDESGMPKERFSAEFPKEGPSILRIQQVVRGDSAAYFCASSPPDRTGGYNEQFFGPGTRLTVL.

This clone was counted only a few times. The rearrangement links TRBV5-1 to TRBJ2-7, with D possibly TRBD1 on 5 matching bases. The CDR3 spans 13 residues. Trimming pared 0 bases from V and 2 bases from J, leaving 6 bases between. Germline V gene data show CDR1 as SGHRS and CDR2 as YFSETQ. The DNA of the CDR3 is TGCGCCAGCAGCTTGGCACAGGCCTACGAGCAGTACTTC. Translating it yields CASSLAQAYEQYF.

CDR3 loop: CASSYSKFSEETQYF. The CDR3 DNA follows: TGTGCCAGCAGTTACTCGAAGTTTAGTGAGGAGACCCAGTACTTC. This chain uses TRBV6-5 with TRBJ2-5; D remains unclear. The germline V and J ends were trimmed by 0 bases and 5 bases, with 13 bases remaining between them. Germline assignment: CDR1 MNHEY and CDR2 SVGAGI. The CDR3 has 15 residues.

The V and J genes are TRBV10-3 and TRBJ1-2, with 10 positions matching TRBD1. The J segment lost 6 bases and the V segment lost 6 bases, leaving 7 bases of the junction unmatched. Germline CDR1 reads ENHRY; CDR2 reads SYGVKD. The CDR3 spans 14 residues. The CDR3 spells CAIRRQGARNGYTF. For the CDR3, the DNA is TGTGCCATCAGGAGACAGGGGGCTAGGAATGGCTACACCTTC.

This clone was found once. The chain employs TRBV24-1 and TRBJ1-2, with TRBD1 identical over 8 bases. V gave up 4 bases and J gave up 7 bases; unmatched junction bases: 13. Per the germline V gene, CDR1 is KGHDR and CDR2 is SFDVKD. The CDR3 runs 16 residues. In nucleotides, the CDR3 is TGTGCCACCAGTGAAATAGCAGGGGGCGACATAGGTGGCTACACCTTC. Amino acid sequence: CATSEIAGGDIGGYTF.

The chain carries TRBV5-8 and TRBJ2-3, with 13 bases aligning to TRBD2. CDR1 is SGHTS, CDR2 YDEGEE, per germline. V lost 5 bases, J lost 2 bases, and 5 bases stayed unmatched. There are 16 residues in the CDR3. The DNA of the CDR3 is TGTGCCAGCAGTCGGGGACTAGCGGGGTTCACAGATACGCAGTATTTT. Its protein is CASSRGLAGFTDTQYF. Filled out from reference TRBV5-8 and TRBJ2-3, the complete variable domain reads EAGVTQSPTHLIKTRGQQATLRCSPISGHTSVYWYQQALGLGLQFLLWYDEGEERNRGNFPPRFSGRQFPNYSSELNVNALELEDSALYLCASSRGLAGFTDTQYFGPGTRLTVL.

This chain uses TRBV7-9 with TRBJ1-2; D is possibly TRBD1 (6 bases). The germline gives CDR1 SEHNR, CDR2 FQNEAQ (reference sequence). V was shortened by 2 bases and J by 6 bases, with 16 bases between the two germline ends. The CDR3 length is 15 residues. The DNA of the CDR3 is TGTGCCAGCAGCTTACAGCCCTCGGACAGCAATGGCTACACCTTC. Translation: CASSLQPSDSNGYTF.

CDR3 sequence reads: CSVITPLKLNGYTF. CDR3 bases: TGCAGCGTCATTACGCCTCTAAAACTTAATGGCTACACCTTC. This sequence joins TRBV29-1 and TRBJ1-2; the D is unclear. In germline, CDR1 is SQVTM, CDR2 ANQGSEA. The CDR3 consists of 14 residues. Trimming left V 6 bases short and J 6 bases short, with 20 bases between.

V usage is TRBV5-4 and J usage is TRBJ1-1; tentatively, D is TRBD1 (6 bases). Germline V CDR1 and CDR2: SGHNT, YYREEE (reference sequence). The CDR3 sequence is 15 residues long. With 3 bases removed from V and 5 bases from J, the gap between germline ends came to 17 bases. The CDR3 sequence is CASSSEVGGDTEAFF. The CDR3 DNA is TGTGCCAGCAGCTCGGAAGTAGGGGGTGATACTGAAGCTTTCTTT. Combining the CDR3 with reference TRBV5-4 and TRBJ1-1 gives the whole variable domain ETGVTQSPTHLIKTRGQQVTLRCSSQSGHNTVSWYQQALGQGPQFIFQYYREEENGRGNFPPRFSGLQFPNYSSELNVNALELDDSALYLCASSSEVGGDTEAFFGQGTRLTVV.

This clone appeared once. The chain couples TRBV5-4 to TRBJ2-5; D might be TRBD1 (6 bases). CDR1 is SGHNT and CDR2 is YYREEE in the germline V gene (reference sequence). Trimming removed 4 bases at V and 4 bases at J, with 14 bases between. The CDR3 is 14 residues long. DNA for the CDR3: TGTGCCAGCAGCCCCACGCAGGGGCCAGAGACCCAGTACTTC. Encoded protein: CASSPTQGPETQYF.

This chain connects TRBV6-5 to TRBJ2-3; D call uncertain. Germline V gene sequence: CDR1 MNHEY, CDR2 SVGAGI. V gave up 0 bases and J gave up 3 bases, with 10 bases separating them. The CDR3 is 15 amino acids. The CDR3 sequence is CASSYSITKTDTQYF. The CDR3 coding sequence is TGTGCCAGCAGTTACTCGATAACTAAAACAGATACGCAGTATTTT.

The chain links TRBV29-1 to TRBJ2-3, with 8 bases lining up with TRBD2. This CDR3 comprises 15 residues. Germline-derived CDR1 and CDR2 are SQVTM and ANQGSEA. V was clipped by 4 bases and J by 1 base; unmatched bases: 7. Here the CDR3 reads CSVALAGHRTDTQYF. CDR3 sequence (DNA): TGCAGCGTTGCGTTAGCGGGACATCGCACAGATACGCAGTATTTT.

This clone showed up just a few times. The J gene is TRBJ1-6, the V gene TRBV7-3; a possible D gene is TRBD1 (6 bases). Germline loops: CDR1 SGHTA, CDR2 FQGTGA. The V end lost 5 bases, the J end lost 7 bases, and 15 bases lay between the germline ends. The CDR3 length is 15 residues. Written as DNA, the CDR3 is TGTGCCAGCAGCCCACGATCGGGGGGCAATTCACCCCTCCACTTT. This gives the protein CASSPRSGGNSPLHF.

The J gene is TRBJ1-4, the V gene TRBV2, with 12 nucleotides matching TRBD1. The germline V gene encodes CDR1 SNHLY and CDR2 FYNNEI. V lost 7 bases to trimming and J lost 8 bases; unmatched junction nucleotides: 17. There are 18 residues in the CDR3. The CDR3 bases are TGTGCCAGCACTTATAGACCGGGACAGGGGGCAGTTGAGGAAAAACTGTTTTTT. It encodes CASTYRPGQGAVEEKLFF.

The V call is TRBV5-1, the J call TRBJ1-1; 7 positions agree with TRBD1. In germline, CDR1 is SGHRS, CDR2 YFSETQ. The trim removed 4 bases at V and 8 bases at J, leaving 5 bases unmatched. The CDR3 covers 12 residues. The DNA of the CDR3 is TGCGCCAGCAGCCCGACAGGGCTGGAAGCTTTCTTT. Amino acids: CASSPTGLEAFF.